A selection of T cell receptor beta chains follows, all from one sample in a study of cytomegalovirus exposure and HLA in healthy donors. TCRdb's table, derived via immunoSEQ multiplex PCR, lists solely in-frame clones and lacks some. The sample records some 89,000 clones, around 85% being singletons. The material sequenced was PBMCs. Receptors originate from a man aged 40-49 years in good health and CMV-seropositive. CDR3s include the opening cysteine and the closing phenylalanine or tryptophan. The D gene is left open where the match is weak. A clone size is listed for some rows: how often the clone was seen (once, few, many), or a class if it is expanded.

V gene: TRBV6-5
D gene: TRBD1
J gene: TRBJ1-5
CDR3 length: 15
clone size: NA
CDR3 protein: CASRPTGVGNQPQHF
CDR3 DNA: TGTGCCAGCAGGCCCACAGGGGTGGGCAATCAGCCCCAGCATTTT

V gene: TRBV7-9
D gene: NA
J gene: TRBJ2-5
CDR3 length: 16
clone size: NA
CDR3 protein: CALNGARRGSQETQYF
CDR3 DNA: TGTGCCCTAAATGGGGCGAGGCGGGGTAGCCAAGAGACCCAGTACTTC

V gene: TRBV6-5
D gene: NA
J gene: TRBJ2-5
CDR3 length: 13
clone size: NA
CDR3 protein: CASRAGSQETQYF
CDR3 DNA: TGTGCCAGCAGAGCAGGGTCCCAAGAGACCCAGTACTTC

V gene: TRBV5-6
D gene: NA
J gene: TRBJ1-3
CDR3 length: 15
clone size: NA
CDR3 protein: CASSLPSGLGNTIYF
CDR3 DNA: TGTGCCAGCAGCTTACCCTCAGGGTTAGGAAACACCATATATTTT

V gene: TRBV11-2
D gene: TRBD2
J gene: TRBJ2-7
CDR3 length: 14
clone size: NA
CDR3 protein: CASSPAGVPYEQYF
CDR3 DNA: TGTGCCAGCAGCCCGGCGGGAGTCCCCTACGAGCAGTACTTC

V gene: TRBV5-4
D gene: NA
J gene: TRBJ1-1
CDR3 length: 16
clone size: NA
CDR3 protein: CASSSQGMRQNTEAFF
CDR3 DNA: TGTGCCAGCAGCTCACAGGGAATGAGGCAGAACACTGAAGCTTTCTTT

V gene: TRBV7-6
D gene: TRBD1
J gene: TRBJ1-5
CDR3 length: 15
clone size: NA
CDR3 protein: CASSKDRGYNQPQHF
CDR3 DNA: TGTGCCAGCAGCAAGGACAGGGGGTACAATCAGCCCCAGCATTTT

V gene: TRBV2
D gene: TRBD1
J gene: TRBJ2-6
CDR3 length: 17
clone size: NA
CDR3 protein: CASSLWTGTSGANVLTF
CDR3 DNA: TGTGCCAGCAGTCTCTGGACAGGGACCTCTGGGGCCAACGTCCTGACTTTC

V gene: TRBV5-4
D gene: TRBD2
J gene: TRBJ2-5
CDR3 length: 14
clone size: NA
CDR3 protein: CASSSGLEQETQYF
CDR3 DNA: TGTGCCAGCAGTTCTGGACTAGAGCAAGAGACCCAGTACTTC

V gene: TRBV4-1
D gene: NA
J gene: TRBJ2-7
CDR3 length: 13
clone size: NA
CDR3 protein: CASSHGGGGEQYF
CDR3 DNA: TGCGCCAGCAGCCACGGAGGGGGCGGCGAGCAGTACTTC

V gene: TRBV29-1
D gene: TRBD1
J gene: TRBJ2-7
CDR3 length: 14
clone size: NA
CDR3 protein: CSVVAWDRSGEQYF
CDR3 DNA: TGCAGCGTCGTAGCCTGGGACAGGTCAGGCGAGCAGTACTTC

V gene: TRBV11-2
D gene: NA
J gene: TRBJ1-1
CDR3 length: 13
clone size: NA
CDR3 protein: CASSLPGETEAFF
CDR3 DNA: TGTGCCAGCAGCTTACCAGGGGAGACTGAAGCTTTCTTT

V gene: TRBV19
D gene: TRBD1
J gene: TRBJ1-1
CDR3 length: 20
clone size: NA
CDR3 protein: CASSPRQGAARAKRNTEAFF
CDR3 DNA: TGTGCCAGTAGTCCCCGACAGGGGGCCGCTCGAGCTAAAAGGAACACTGAAGCTTTCTTT

V gene: TRBV6-4
D gene: NA
J gene: TRBJ2-7
CDR3 length: 10
clone size: NA
CDR3 protein: CASDRYEQYF
CDR3 DNA: TGTGCCAGCGACAGATACGAGCAGTACTTC

V gene: TRBV6-1
D gene: NA
J gene: TRBJ1-6
CDR3 length: 13
clone size: NA
CDR3 protein: CASSDVEDSPLHF
CDR3 DNA: TGTGCCAGCAGTGACGTTGAGGATTCACCCCTCCACTTT

V gene: TRBV9
D gene: TRBD2
J gene: TRBJ2-1
CDR3 length: 15
clone size: NA
CDR3 protein: CASSPEAGGWDEQFF
CDR3 DNA: TGTGCCAGCAGCCCTGAGGCGGGGGGATGGGATGAGCAGTTCTTC

V gene: TRBV7-8
D gene: NA
J gene: TRBJ2-4
CDR3 length: 15
clone size: once
CDR3 protein: CASSSGGVAKNIQYF
CDR3 DNA: TGTGCCAGCAGCTCGGGGGGCGTAGCCAAAAACATTCAGTACTTC

V gene: TRBV7-6
D gene: TRBD2
J gene: TRBJ2-2
CDR3 length: 16
clone size: once
CDR3 protein: CASISAGGLASGELFF
CDR3 DNA: TGTGCCAGCATCTCCGCGGGGGGACTAGCTTCCGGGGAGCTGTTTTTT

V gene: TRBV10-3
D gene: TRBD2
J gene: TRBJ2-3
CDR3 length: 15
clone size: NA
CDR3 protein: CAISDRREGRDTQYF
CDR3 DNA: TGTGCCATCAGTGATCGGCGGGAGGGTAGGGATACGCAGTATTTT

V gene: TRBV4-2
D gene: NA
J gene: TRBJ1-1
CDR3 length: 16
clone size: NA
CDR3 protein: CASSQQPGSENTEAFF
CDR3 DNA: TGTGCCAGCAGCCAGCAACCAGGCTCCGAGAACACTGAAGCTTTCTTT

V gene: TRBV5-4
D gene: TRBD2
J gene: TRBJ2-7
CDR3 length: 15
clone size: once
CDR3 protein: CASSSPSGLTYEQYF
CDR3 DNA: TGTGCCAGCAGCTCTCCTAGCGGGCTTACCTACGAGCAGTACTTC

V gene: TRBV5-1
D gene: TRBD2
J gene: TRBJ2-7
CDR3 length: 16
clone size: NA
CDR3 protein: CASSGTSGGISYEQYF
CDR3 DNA: TGCGCCAGCAGCGGGACTAGCGGGGGGATTAGCTACGAGCAGTACTTC

V gene: TRBV7-2
D gene: TRBD1
J gene: TRBJ2-5
CDR3 length: 14
clone size: NA
CDR3 protein: CASSLGQGVETQYF
CDR3 DNA: TGTGCCAGCAGCTTAGGGCAGGGGGTAGAGACCCAGTACTTC

V gene: TRBV4-1
D gene: TRBD2
J gene: TRBJ2-1
CDR3 length: 16
clone size: few
CDR3 protein: CASSQDPRGGRNEQFF
CDR3 DNA: TGCGCCAGCAGCCAAGATCCGCGGGGGGGCAGGAATGAGCAGTTCTTC

V gene: TRBV11-1
D gene: TRBD1
J gene: TRBJ2-1
CDR3 length: 15
clone size: NA
CDR3 protein: CASRLGQGLYNEQFF
CDR3 DNA: TGTGCCAGCAGATTGGGACAGGGCCTCTACAATGAGCAGTTCTTC

V gene: TRBV5-4
D gene: NA
J gene: TRBJ1-2
CDR3 length: 14
clone size: NA
CDR3 protein: CASSLDRVTDGYTF
CDR3 DNA: TGTGCCAGCAGCTTGGACAGGGTTACGGATGGCTACACCTTC

V gene: TRBV9
D gene: TRBD2
J gene: TRBJ2-1
CDR3 length: 12
clone size: NA
CDR3 protein: CASSVEAGRQFF
CDR3 DNA: TGTGCCAGCAGCGTTGAAGCGGGAAGGCAGTTCTTC

V gene: TRBV28
D gene: TRBD1
J gene: TRBJ1-5
CDR3 length: 17
clone size: once
CDR3 protein: CASSPVTGGSYNQPQHF
CDR3 DNA: TGTGCCAGCAGCCCTGTGACAGGGGGCTCCTACAATCAGCCCCAGCATTTT

V gene: TRBV6-1
D gene: NA
J gene: TRBJ1-2
CDR3 length: 15
clone size: NA
CDR3 protein: CASRKPNTGSGGYTF
CDR3 DNA: TGTGCCAGCAGGAAACCCAATACAGGGTCGGGGGGCTACACCTTC

V gene: TRBV7-3
D gene: TRBD2
J gene: TRBJ2-3
CDR3 length: 15
clone size: NA
CDR3 protein: CASSFPGGGADTQYF
CDR3 DNA: TGTGCCAGCAGCTTCCCCGGGGGGGGCGCAGATACGCAGTATTTT

V gene: TRBV6-5
D gene: NA
J gene: TRBJ2-5
CDR3 length: 15
clone size: NA
CDR3 protein: CASMRGPGLGETQYF
CDR3 DNA: TGTGCCAGCATGAGGGGGCCGGGACTTGGAGAGACCCAGTACTTC

V gene: TRBV4-1
D gene: NA
J gene: TRBJ2-1
CDR3 length: 18
clone size: NA
CDR3 protein: CASSQGRPEGGPRNEQFF
CDR3 DNA: TGCGCCAGCAGCCAAGGCCGTCCTGAGGGGGGGCCGCGGAATGAGCAGTTCTTC

V gene: TRBV6-5
D gene: TRBD1
J gene: TRBJ2-7
CDR3 length: 15
clone size: NA
CDR3 protein: CASRALDRVNLEQYF
CDR3 DNA: TGTGCCAGCAGGGCCCTGGACAGGGTAAACCTCGAGCAGTACTTC

V gene: TRBV7-3
D gene: NA
J gene: TRBJ2-3
CDR3 length: 16
clone size: NA
CDR3 protein: CASSLSPGGGTDTQYF
CDR3 DNA: TGTGCCAGCAGCTTAAGCCCAGGAGGCGGCACAGATACGCAGTATTTT

V gene: TRBV28
D gene: TRBD1
J gene: TRBJ1-1
CDR3 length: 14
clone size: NA
CDR3 protein: CASSAGQMNTEAFF
CDR3 DNA: TGTGCCAGCAGCGCGGGACAGATGAACACTGAAGCTTTCTTT

V gene: TRBV5-1
D gene: TRBD1
J gene: TRBJ1-1
CDR3 length: 15
clone size: NA
CDR3 protein: CASSRGTERNTEAFF
CDR3 DNA: TGCGCCAGCAGCCGCGGGACAGAGAGGAACACTGAAGCTTTCTTT

V gene: TRBV19
D gene: TRBD1
J gene: TRBJ1-3
CDR3 length: 15
clone size: once
CDR3 protein: CASSARDRLRNTIYF
CDR3 DNA: TGTGCCAGTAGTGCGAGGGACAGGCTGAGAAACACCATATATTTT

V gene: TRBV25-1
D gene: TRBD1
J gene: TRBJ2-7
CDR3 length: 14
clone size: NA
CDR3 protein: CASSKGQGGNEQYF
CDR3 DNA: TGTGCCAGCAGCAAGGGACAGGGCGGGAACGAGCAGTACTTC

V gene: TRBV28
D gene: NA
J gene: TRBJ2-5
CDR3 length: 13
clone size: NA
CDR3 protein: CASMRQPQETQYF
CDR3 DNA: TGTGCCAGCATGCGGCAGCCCCAAGAGACCCAGTACTTC

V gene: TRBV6-5
D gene: TRBD2
J gene: TRBJ2-5
CDR3 length: 15
clone size: NA
CDR3 protein: CASSFSSGVTETQYF
CDR3 DNA: TGTGCCAGCAGTTTTTCTAGCGGGGTAACGGAGACCCAGTACTTC

V gene: TRBV6-5
D gene: NA
J gene: TRBJ2-2
CDR3 length: 14
clone size: NA
CDR3 protein: CASSYSRVAGELFF
CDR3 DNA: TGTGCCAGCAGTTACTCGCGAGTAGCCGGGGAGCTGTTTTTT

V gene: TRBV5-1
D gene: TRBD2
J gene: TRBJ2-1
CDR3 length: 16
clone size: NA
CDR3 protein: CASSSVVAGGGDEQFF
CDR3 DNA: TGCGCCAGCAGCTCCGTAGTAGCGGGAGGGGGCGATGAGCAGTTCTTC

V gene: TRBV6-5
D gene: TRBD1
J gene: TRBJ1-3
CDR3 length: 14
clone size: NA
CDR3 protein: CASRDRASGNTIYF
CDR3 DNA: TGTGCCAGCAGGGACAGGGCCTCTGGAAACACCATATATTTT

V gene: TRBV6-5
D gene: TRBD1
J gene: TRBJ1-1
CDR3 length: 13
clone size: NA
CDR3 protein: CASSPGQGTEAFF
CDR3 DNA: TGTGCCAGCAGCCCGGGACAGGGGACTGAAGCTTTCTTT

V gene: TRBV5-1
D gene: TRBD1
J gene: TRBJ1-2
CDR3 length: 16
clone size: NA
CDR3 protein: CASSLGARQGASGYTF
CDR3 DNA: TGCGCCAGCAGCTTGGGGGCTCGACAGGGGGCCTCTGGCTACACCTTC

V gene: TRBV7-3
D gene: TRBD1
J gene: TRBJ1-6
CDR3 length: 16
clone size: NA
CDR3 protein: CASSLRAGTGDSPLHF
CDR3 DNA: TGTGCCAGCAGCTTAAGGGCCGGGACAGGTGATTCACCCCTCCACTTT

V gene: TRBV19
D gene: NA
J gene: TRBJ1-1
CDR3 length: 14
clone size: NA
CDR3 protein: CASSIGGVNTEAFF
CDR3 DNA: TGTGCCAGTAGTATAGGGGGGGTGAACACTGAAGCTTTCTTT

V gene: TRBV7-3
D gene: TRBD1
J gene: TRBJ1-2
CDR3 length: 14
clone size: NA
CDR3 protein: CASSPGQGQSGYTF
CDR3 DNA: TGTGCCAGCAGCCCCGGACAGGGACAGAGTGGCTACACCTTC

V gene: TRBV19
D gene: NA
J gene: TRBJ1-6
CDR3 length: 15
clone size: NA
CDR3 protein: CATRVGSLPGSPLHF
CDR3 DNA: TGTGCCACCAGGGTAGGCTCTCTCCCCGGTTCACCCCTCCACTTT

V gene: TRBV7-9
D gene: NA
J gene: TRBJ2-4
CDR3 length: 14
clone size: NA
CDR3 protein: CASSSATVLALQYF
CDR3 DNA: TGTGCCAGCAGCTCAGCGACAGTACTAGCACTTCAGTACTTC

V gene: TRBV7-8
D gene: TRBD2
J gene: TRBJ2-7
CDR3 length: 14
clone size: NA
CDR3 protein: CASSLRREGHEQYF
CDR3 DNA: TGTGCCAGCAGCCTCCGCCGGGAGGGCCACGAGCAGTACTTC

V gene: TRBV6-1
D gene: TRBD2
J gene: TRBJ2-7
CDR3 length: 16
clone size: NA
CDR3 protein: CASSALTSGISYEQYF
CDR3 DNA: TGTGCCAGCAGTGCTTTAACTAGCGGGATCTCCTACGAGCAGTACTTC